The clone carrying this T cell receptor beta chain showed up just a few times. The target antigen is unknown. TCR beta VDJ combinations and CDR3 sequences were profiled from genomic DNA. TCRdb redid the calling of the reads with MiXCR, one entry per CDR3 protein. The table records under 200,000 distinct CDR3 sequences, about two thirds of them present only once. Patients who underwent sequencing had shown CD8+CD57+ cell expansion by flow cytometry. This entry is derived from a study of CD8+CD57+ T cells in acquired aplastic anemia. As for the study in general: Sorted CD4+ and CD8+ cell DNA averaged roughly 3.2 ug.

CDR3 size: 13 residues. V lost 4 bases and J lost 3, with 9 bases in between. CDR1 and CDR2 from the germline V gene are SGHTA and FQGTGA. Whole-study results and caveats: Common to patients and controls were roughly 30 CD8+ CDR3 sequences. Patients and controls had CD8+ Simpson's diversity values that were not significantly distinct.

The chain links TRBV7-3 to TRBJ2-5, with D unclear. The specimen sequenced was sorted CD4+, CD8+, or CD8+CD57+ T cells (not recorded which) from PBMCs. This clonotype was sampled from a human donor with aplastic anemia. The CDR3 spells CASSSDAEETQYF. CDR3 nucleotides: TGTGCCAGCAGCTCCGACGCCGAAGAGACCCAGTACTTC.